The 17 T cell receptor beta chains given below trace back to one sample, sequenced in a study of blood T cell repertoires in COVID-19. Only in-frame clones appear in the TCRdb table, and some are missing; sequencing was by immunoSEQ multiplex PCR. Here the sample spans about 22,000 clones, 75% to 95% being singletons. The sequenced sample was peripheral blood. These receptors were collected from a woman aged 70-85 years with active COVID-19.

The J gene is TRBJ2-3, the V gene TRBV2; TRBD2 matches 7 bases. Germline V gene sequence: CDR1 SNHLY, CDR2 FYNNEI. V shed 4 bases, J shed 1 base, and the junction held 11 bases outside the gene matches. The CDR3 is made up of 17 amino acids. The CDR3 reads CASSGSLDSGRTDTQYF. The CDR3 coding sequence is TGTGCCAGCAGTGGAAGCCTGGATAGCGGGCGCACAGATACGCAGTATTTT.

The rearrangement links TRBV28 to TRBJ1-5, with D perhaps TRBD1 (5 bases). The V gene lost 5 bases and the J gene lost 3 bases, with 29 bases spanning the gap. CDR1 and CDR2 from the germline V gene are MDHEN and SYDVKM. CDR3 length: 20 residues. CDR3 sequence (DNA): TGTGCCAGCAGTCGATCAACCCTCTCATACTTCTACAGGTACAATCAGCCCCAGCATTTT. The encoded protein is CASSRSTLSYFYRYNQPQHF.

On this clone itself: One end of the junction varies from germline; a read error may be responsible. The chain is built from TRBV7-7 and TRBJ2-2; no definite D call. This CDR3 is 15 amino acids long. The germline gives CDR1 SSHAT, CDR2 FNYEAQ (reference sequence). For the CDR3, the DNA is TGTGCTAGCAGCTTAGGTTCAGGGAACACCGGGGAGCTGTTTTTT. Translated: CASSLGSGNTGELFF.

The chain combines TRBV15 with TRBJ2-5; D not certain. Per the germline V gene, CDR1 is LNHNV and CDR2 is YYDKDF (reference sequence). Trimming stripped 8 bases from V and 6 bases from J, with 19 bases between. The CDR3 is 14 residues long. The CDR3 sequence is CATQLMASSKTQYF. CDR3 bases: TGTGCCACCCAGTTAATGGCCTCATCGAAGACCCAGTACTTC.

This chain joins TRBV29-1 and TRBJ1-1; D is possibly TRBD1 (5 bases). Germline V CDR1 and CDR2: SQVTM, ANQGSEA. This CDR3 is built from 12 residues. V lost 6 bases and J 6 bases, leaving 14 bases between the germline ends. The CDR3 bases are TGCAGCGTGGGGGGGGAGGTCCCTGAAGCTTTCTTT. Protein product: CSVGGEVPEAFF.

The rearrangement uses TRBV6-2 or TRBV6-3 and TRBJ2-3; 8 bases fit TRBD2. V was clipped by 4 bases and J by 5 bases; unmatched bases: 8. There are 15 residues in the CDR3. Germline values: CDR1 MNHEY, CDR2 SVGEGT. The CDR3 sequence is CASSFRGLDIDTQYF. Written as DNA, the CDR3 is TGTGCCAGCAGTTTCCGGGGACTAGATATAGATACGCAGTATTTT.

This rearrangement joins TRBV11-2 to TRBJ1-2, with TRBD1 matching over 9 bases. Germline CDR1 is SGHAT and CDR2 is FQNNGV. V was clipped by 5 bases and J by 0 bases; unmatched bases: 4. The CDR3 extends over 15 amino acids. DNA of the CDR3: TGTGCCAGCAGCCCGCGACAGGGGGCTAACTATGGCTACACCTTC. This translates into CASSPRQGANYGYTF.

The gene calls are TRBV6-5 and TRBJ1-5; D remains unclear. Trimming pared 6 bases from V and 2 bases from J, leaving 11 bases between. Per the germline V gene, CDR1 is MNHEY and CDR2 is SVGAGI. This CDR3 region has 14 residues. CDR3: CASRSGGGNQPQHF. Here the CDR3 DNA reads TGTGCCAGCAGGTCAGGTGGTGGCAATCAGCCCCAGCATTTT.

This clone was counted once. The chain has TRBV3-1 (or the pseudogene TRBV3-2) and TRBJ1-5; D perhaps matches TRBD1 (5 bases). This CDR3 spans 13 amino acids. CDR1 is LGHDT, CDR2 YNNKEL, per germline (reference sequence). The ends were cut back, 1 base at V and 7 bases at J, with 8 bases in the middle. The CDR3 DNA reads as TGTGCCAGCAGCCAAGTGGGGGGGCAGCCCCAGCATTTT. Translated, it gives CASSQVGGQPQHF.

The V gene is TRBV6-5, the J gene TRBJ1-2; tentative D call: TRBD1 (6 bases). Germline V gene sequence: CDR1 MNHEY, CDR2 SVGAGI. Trimming left V 8 bases short and J 4 bases short, with 20 bases between. This CDR3 contains 15 residues. CDR3 amino acids: CASSRGGQSSYGYTF. CDR3 bases: TGTGCCAGCTCCCGGGGGGGGCAAAGTTCCTATGGCTACACCTTC.

The chain joins TRBV29-1 to TRBJ2-5, with TRBD2 identical over 8 bases. The germline V gene encodes CDR1 SQVTM and CDR2 ANQGSEA. The CDR3 consists of 14 residues. V lost 1 base to trimming and J lost 2 bases; unmatched junction nucleotides: 3. CDR3 coding DNA: TGCAGCGTTGAAGGGCGGGAGGCACAAGAGACCCAGTACTTC. Translating gives CSVEGREAQETQYF.

The chain combines TRBV9 with TRBJ1-2; 7 nucleotides agree with TRBD1. Trimming at V came to 4 bases and at J to 7 bases, leaving 13 bases not matched to a gene. Germline assignment: CDR1 SGDLS and CDR2 YYNGEE. The CDR3 extends over 15 amino acids. DNA of the CDR3: TGTGCCAGCAGCACTAGGACAGGTTCGTCGGGTGGCTACACCTTC. Protein product: CASSTRTGSSGGYTF.

The rearrangement joins TRBV5-5 to TRBJ2-7, with 14 bases that match TRBD2. Germline CDR1 is SGHKS and CDR2 is YYEKEE (reference sequence). J was trimmed by 7 bases and V by 4 bases; bases with no gene match: 7. CDR3 length equals 15 residues. CDR3 loop: CASSGGLAGASEQYF. The CDR3 DNA follows: TGTGCCAGCAGCGGGGGACTAGCGGGAGCCAGTGAGCAGTACTTC.

This clone was picked up one time. The chain joins TRBV9 to TRBJ2-2; 10 bases align to TRBD2. Germline V CDR1 and CDR2: SGDLS, YYNGEE. V dropped 3 bases and J dropped 2; count of bases not matched to a gene: 7. This CDR3 contains 17 residues. The DNA for the CDR3 is TGTGCCAGCAGCGCCCACCGGACTAGCGGTAACACCGGGGAGCTGTTTTTT. Amino acids: CASSAHRTSGNTGELFF. The entire variable domain, with the rest obtained from reference TRBV9 and TRBJ2-2, is as follows: DSGVTQTPKHLITATGQRVTLRCSPRSGDLSVYWYQQSLDQGLQFLIQYYNGEERAKGNILERFSAQQFPDLHSELNLSSLELGDSALYFCASSAHRTSGNTGELFFGEGSRLTVL.

The V and J genes are TRBV5-4 and TRBJ1-2; D not certain. This CDR3 spans 15 amino acids. The V gene lost 4 bases and the J gene lost 1 base, with 14 bases spanning the gap. Per the germline V gene, CDR1 is SGHNT and CDR2 is YYREEE (reference sequence). The CDR3 here is CASSGLTADNYGYTF. The CDR3 coding sequence is TGTGCCAGCAGCGGACTGACTGCGGATAACTATGGCTACACCTTC.

The rearrangement uses TRBV4-1 and TRBJ1-1; D uncertain. Deletions cut 4 bases from V and 5 bases from J, with 14 bases between. This CDR3 has 14 amino acids. Germline V gene sequence: CDR1 MGHRA, CDR2 YSYEKL. CDR3 region: CASSLVGVGTEAFF. In DNA, the CDR3 is TGCGCCAGCAGCCTAGTCGGGGTGGGGACTGAAGCTTTCTTT.

J is TRBJ1-1 and V is TRBV13, with D possibly matching TRBD1 (6 bases). Trimming took 5 bases from V and 4 from J, leaving 17 bases between them. Germline V gene sequence: CDR1 PRHDT, CDR2 FYEKMQ (reference sequence). This CDR3 contains 15 residues. In DNA, the CDR3 is TGTGCCAGCAGCCTCACCGGGGGGGGCCGCACTGAAGCTTTCTTT. Translation: CASSLTGGGRTEAFF.